This T cell receptor beta chain was observed in a study of metastatic and nonmetastatic thyroid tumors. Study context: Repertoire comparison spanned blood and tumor or nodule tissue of malignant and benign thyroid patients.

In the original analysis: The study built a papillary thyroid cancer distant-metastasis classifier from CDR3 differences across clinicopathological groups. TCRdb re-called the PCR reads via MiXCR. The authors' filters were not applied to this entry. The data hold 20,000 to 25,000 clones, with around 19% observed a single time. There were no patients who had received any treatment before thyroid surgery. The CDR3 has 15 amino acids. J gave up 2 bases and V 1 base, and 4 bases lay outside the gene matches. CDR1 PRHDT and CDR2 FYEKMQ come from the germline V gene (reference sequence). In this sample, this clone turned up many times. Its target is not known. Notes on the study in general: It was reportedly found that TCR beta diversity was significantly higher in malignant thyroid tumors than in benign nodules, a difference seen in both blood and tumor samples.

This rearrangement joins TRBV13 to TRBJ2-7; 8 bases align to TRBD2. The clonotype originates from a female donor with papillary thyroid cancer or a benign thyroid nodule (not recorded which). Some clones in this sample may be carry-over from other donors' samples. Sequenced material: blood. CDR3 DNA: TGTGCCAGCAGCTTAGACGGGGGGGACGCCTACGAGCAGTACTTC. Its translation: CASSLDGGDAYEQYF.